This T cell receptor beta chain was observed in a study of cytomegalovirus exposure and HLA in healthy donors. Amplification used 60 Vbeta primers and 13 Jbeta primers. The assay was immunoSEQ multiplex PCR, and TCRdb's table has in-frame clones only and misses some. In the table there are approximately 210,000 clones, around 81% of which are singletons. Comments on this clone: Its matching antigen is unknown. A read error may account for a junction end that differs from germline.

Germline V gene lookup returns CDR1 MNHEY and CDR2 SVGAGI. This CDR3 is 14 amino acids long. Whole-study results and caveats: HLA-A and HLA-B allele assignments for most subjects were reportedly predicted accurately using TCR beta sequences.

This receptor was taken from a woman aged 45-65 years in good health and CMV-seropositive. The rearrangement uses TRBV6-5 and TRBJ2-7, with 7 bases fitting TRBD2. Sequencing was done on a sample of PBMCs. CDR3 in DNA: TGTGCCAGCATTTACCGGGAGGAAGCCTACGAGCAGTACTTC. It is translated as CASIYREEAYEQYF.